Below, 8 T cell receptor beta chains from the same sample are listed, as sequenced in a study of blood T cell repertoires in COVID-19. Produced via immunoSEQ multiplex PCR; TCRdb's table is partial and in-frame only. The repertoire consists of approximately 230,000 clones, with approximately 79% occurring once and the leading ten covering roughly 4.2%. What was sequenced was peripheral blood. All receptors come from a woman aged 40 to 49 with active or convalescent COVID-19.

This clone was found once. The CDR3 sequence: CASRGGAATGELFF. The CDR3 region has the DNA TGTGCCAGCCGGGGGGGCGCAGCGACCGGGGAGCTGTTTTTT. The chain links TRBV28 to TRBJ2-2, with 8 bases that match TRBD2. The CDR3 is made up of 14 amino acids. CDR1 and CDR2 from the germline V gene are MDHEN and SYDVKM. The V and J ends lost 8 bases and 5 bases, in that order; junction bases with no gene match: 7.

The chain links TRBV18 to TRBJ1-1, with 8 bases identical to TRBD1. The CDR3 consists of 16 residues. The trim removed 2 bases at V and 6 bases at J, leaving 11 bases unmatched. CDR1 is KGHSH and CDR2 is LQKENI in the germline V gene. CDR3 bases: TGTGCCAGCTCACCAGGTCAGGGGGCGTTTAGCCCTGAAGCTTTCTTT. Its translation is CASSPGQGAFSPEAFF.

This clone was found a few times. CDR3 amino acids: CASGTGSRNSPLHF. Written as DNA, the CDR3 is TGTGCCAGCGGAACAGGGTCTCGTAATTCACCCCTCCACTTT. V and J are TRBV9 and TRBJ1-6; D possibly corresponds to TRBD1 (6 bases). Germline values: CDR1 SGDLS, CDR2 YYNGEE. V lost 7 bases, J lost 6 bases, and 14 bases lay in between. The CDR3 runs 14 residues.

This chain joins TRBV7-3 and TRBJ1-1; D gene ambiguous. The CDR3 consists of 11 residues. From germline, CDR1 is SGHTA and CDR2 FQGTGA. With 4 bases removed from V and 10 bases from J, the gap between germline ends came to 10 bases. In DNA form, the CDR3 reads TGTGCCAGCAGCTCGGGATTGGTAGCTTTCTTT. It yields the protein CASSSGLVAFF.

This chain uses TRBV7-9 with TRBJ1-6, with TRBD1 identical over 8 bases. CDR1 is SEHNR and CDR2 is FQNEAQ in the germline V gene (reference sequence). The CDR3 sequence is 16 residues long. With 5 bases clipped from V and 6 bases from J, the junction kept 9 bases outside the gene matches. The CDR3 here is CASSIRDRGLNSPLHF. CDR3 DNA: TGTGCCAGCAGCATCAGAGACAGGGGACTTAATTCACCCCTCCACTTT.

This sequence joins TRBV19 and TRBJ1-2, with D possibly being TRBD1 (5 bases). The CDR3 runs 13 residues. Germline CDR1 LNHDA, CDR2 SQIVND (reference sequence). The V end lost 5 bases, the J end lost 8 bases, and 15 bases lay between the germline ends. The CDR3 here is CASSLLQGSGYTF. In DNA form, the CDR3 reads TGTGCCAGTAGTCTCCTCCAGGGATCGGGCTACACCTTC.

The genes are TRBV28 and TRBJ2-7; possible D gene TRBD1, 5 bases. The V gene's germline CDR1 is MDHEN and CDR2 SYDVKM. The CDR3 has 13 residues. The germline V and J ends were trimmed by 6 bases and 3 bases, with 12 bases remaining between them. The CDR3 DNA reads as TGTGCCAGCAGAAGAGGACAAAACTACGAGCAGTACGTC. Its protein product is CASRRGQNYEQYV.

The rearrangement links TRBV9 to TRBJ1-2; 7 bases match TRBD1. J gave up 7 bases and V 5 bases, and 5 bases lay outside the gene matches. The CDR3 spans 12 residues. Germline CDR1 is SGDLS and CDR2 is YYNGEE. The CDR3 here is CASRAGGSGYTF. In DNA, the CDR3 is TGTGCCAGCAGAGCAGGGGGAAGTGGCTACACCTTC.